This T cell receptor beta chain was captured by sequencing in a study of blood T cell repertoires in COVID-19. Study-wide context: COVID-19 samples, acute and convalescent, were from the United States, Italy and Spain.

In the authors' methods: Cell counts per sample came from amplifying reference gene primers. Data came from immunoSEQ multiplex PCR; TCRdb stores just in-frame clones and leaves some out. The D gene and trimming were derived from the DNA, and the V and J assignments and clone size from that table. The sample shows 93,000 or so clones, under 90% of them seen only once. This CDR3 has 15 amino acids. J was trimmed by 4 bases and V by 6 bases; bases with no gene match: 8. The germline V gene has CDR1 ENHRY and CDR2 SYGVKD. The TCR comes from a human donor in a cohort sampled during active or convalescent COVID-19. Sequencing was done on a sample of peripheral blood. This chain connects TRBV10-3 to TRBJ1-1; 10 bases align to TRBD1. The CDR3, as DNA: TGTGCCATCAGCCGGACAGGGGGAGAGGGCACTGAAGCTTTCTTT. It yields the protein CAISRTGGEGTEAFF.